These 19 T cell receptor beta chains share one sample of origin, sequenced in a study of Ad26.COV2.S vaccination and SARS-CoV-2 variants. This sample's treatment: approximately 18 received Ad26.COV2.S at low or high dose, single or two shots; about 5 received placebo; per-sample allocation not given. The study sampled participants on day 63 after the first vaccine or placebo injection. Sequencing was performed with immunoSEQ multiplex PCR; in TCRdb, only in-frame clones are kept and a portion is missing. The sample yields 380,000 or so clones, about four fifths seen once. The sequences come from peripheral blood, collected in a trial of Ad26.COV2.S vaccine versus placebo. These TCRs come from a person aged 18 to 59 who received the Ad26.COV2.S COVID-19 vaccine or a placebo.

The rearrangement joins TRBV3-1 (or the pseudogene TRBV3-2) to TRBJ2-1; the D is unclear. The CDR3 contains 17 residues. Germline loops: CDR1 LGHDT, CDR2 YNNKEL (reference sequence). Trimming pared 1 base from V and 3 bases from J, leaving 16 bases between. CDR3 protein: CASSQANWRTVYNEQFF. The CDR3 nucleotides are TGTGCCAGCAGCCAAGCAAACTGGCGGACCGTCTACAATGAGCAGTTCTTC.

This clone was observed once. The rearrangement uses TRBV19 and TRBJ1-2; the D gene is possibly TRBD1 (6 bases). Germline CDR1 and CDR2: LNHDA and SQIVND (reference sequence). The CDR3 loop spans 16 amino acids. V was cut by 0 bases and J by 4 bases, with 15 bases left in between. The CDR3 bases are TGTGCCAGTAGTATAGAGGGGCCCGGACAGACCTATGGCTACACCTTC. Translation: CASSIEGPGQTYGYTF. The complete variable domain, with remaining parts taken from reference TRBV19 and TRBJ1-2, reads DGGITQSPKYLFRKEGQNVTLSCEQNLNHDAMYWYRQDPGQGLRLIYYSQIVNDFQKGDIAEGYSVSREKKESFPLTVTSAQKNPTAFYLCASSIEGPGQTYGYTFGSGTRLTVV.

This clone was observed a single time. V and J are TRBV19 and TRBJ2-7; 9 nucleotides align to TRBD1. Losses at the gene ends were 6 bases for V and 2 bases for J; bases not matched to a gene: 8. CDR1 and CDR2 from the germline V gene are LNHDA and SQIVND (reference sequence). CDR3 size: 15 residues. The chain's CDR3 is CASSATGTGTYEQYF. Here the CDR3 DNA reads TGTGCCAGTAGCGCCACCGGGACAGGGACCTACGAGCAGTACTTC.

The V gene is TRBV4-1, the J gene TRBJ1-1; D remains unclear. The CDR3 runs 16 residues. Deletions cut 4 bases from V and 0 bases from J, with 15 bases between. Germline V gene sequence: CDR1 MGHRA, CDR2 YSYEKL. The chain's CDR3 is CASSPLGRNLNTEAFF. CDR3 coding DNA: TGCGCCAGCAGCCCACTCGGACGGAACCTGAACACTGAAGCTTTCTTT.

The V gene is TRBV12-3 or TRBV12-4, the J gene TRBJ1-3, with 8 bases that match TRBD1. V shed 5 bases, J shed 6 bases, and the junction held 3 bases outside the gene matches. This CDR3 spans 13 amino acids. CDR3 in DNA: TGTGCCAGCAGTCGGACAGGGTCAAACACCATATATTTT. Its translation: CASSRTGSNTIYF.

This clone has more than one count but fewer than ten. The gene calls are TRBV3-1 (or the pseudogene TRBV3-2) and TRBJ2-5; 8 positions agree with TRBD1. This CDR3 contains 17 residues. The germline V gene has CDR1 LGHDT and CDR2 YNNKEL (reference sequence). V was pared by 4 bases and J by 4 bases, with 14 bases of the junction left unmatched. CDR3 sequence: CASSPRLSGQAGETQYF. The DNA of the CDR3 is TGTGCCAGCAGCCCGAGACTGTCGGGACAGGCAGGAGAGACCCAGTACTTC.

The gene calls are TRBV7-6 and TRBJ1-4; D perhaps matches TRBD1 (6 bases). The CDR3 is 15 amino acids. V was trimmed by 5 bases and J by 7 bases, leaving 17 bases between them. Germline V CDR1 and CDR2: SGHVS, FNYEAQ. The CDR3 reads CASSPMGGAGEKLFF. The CDR3 DNA reads TGTGCCAGCAGCCCAATGGGGGGGGCCGGTGAAAAACTGTTTTTT.

The chain joins TRBV27 to TRBJ1-3; unclear D gene. The CDR3 consists of 13 residues. V lost 5 bases and J 2 bases, leaving 7 bases between the germline ends. The germline gives CDR1 MNHEY, CDR2 SMNVEV (reference sequence). The CDR3 sequence is CASSASPGNTIYF. The CDR3 region has the DNA TGTGCCAGCAGTGCGAGTCCTGGAAACACCATATATTTT.

The J gene is TRBJ2-5, the V gene TRBV7-9; 7 bases align to TRBD1. With 5 bases clipped from V and 5 bases from J, the junction kept 8 bases outside the gene matches. This CDR3 is 14 amino acids long. Per the germline V gene, CDR1 is SEHNR and CDR2 is FQNEAQ (reference sequence). CDR3 sequence reads: CASSLTTGSETQYF. CDR3 DNA: TGTGCCAGCAGCCTCACGACAGGGAGCGAGACCCAGTACTTC.

The chain recombines TRBV7-2 with TRBJ1-4; D is undetermined. Looked up from germline, CDR1 is SGHTA and CDR2 is FQGNSA. This CDR3 is built from 15 residues. V was shortened by 2 bases and J by 4 bases, with 11 bases between the two germline ends. CDR3 region: CASSLRRAFNEKLFF. CDR3 coding DNA: TGTGCCAGCAGCTTAAGACGGGCCTTTAATGAAAAACTGTTTTTT. The full variable domain, in which reference TRBV7-2 and TRBJ1-4 provide the parts outside the CDR3, is GAGVSQSPSNKVTEKGKDVELRCDPISGHTALYWYRQSLGQGLEFLIYFQGNSAPDKSGLPSDRFSAERTGGSVSTLTIQRTQQEDSAVYLCASSLRRAFNEKLFFGSGTQLSVL.

The chain has TRBV27 and TRBJ2-7; D unresolved. The CDR3 is 15 amino acids. Germline CDR1 is MNHEY and CDR2 is SMNVEV (reference sequence). Trimming took off 2 bases at V and 3 bases at J, with 14 bases between the two ends. This CDR3 is CASSLKGRSGYEQYF. The DNA for the CDR3 is TGTGCCAGCAGTTTAAAGGGCAGATCAGGCTACGAGCAGTACTTC.

The chain couples TRBV6-6 to TRBJ2-1, with D perhaps being TRBD1 or TRBD2 (6 bases each). The CDR3 consists of 13 residues. V was pared by 0 bases and J by 9 bases, with 9 bases between. Germline V gene sequence: CDR1 MNHNY, CDR2 SVGAGI (reference sequence). The CDR3 protein is CASSYSGGFEQFF. CDR3 in DNA: TGTGCCAGCAGTTACTCGGGGGGCTTTGAGCAGTTCTTC.

The chain is built from TRBV4-3 and TRBJ2-2; D gene ambiguous. Trimming stripped 0 bases from V and 1 base from J, with 9 bases between. Per the germline V gene, CDR1 is LGHNA and CDR2 is YSLEER. CDR3 length: 16 residues. The CDR3 is CASSQDWPGNTGELFF. The CDR3, as DNA: TGCGCCAGCAGCCAAGATTGGCCCGGGAACACCGGGGAGCTGTTTTTT.

The CDR3 DNA reads as TGCGCCAGCAGTCAACCGGGGGCTTTTACCCTCCACTTT. It encodes CASSQPGAFTLHF. The V call is TRBV23-1, the J call TRBJ1-6; maybe TRBD1 (6 bases). TRBV23-1 is known as an ORF, though its function is uncertain. Trimming stripped 2 bases from V and 14 bases from J, with 13 bases between. This CDR3 contains 13 residues.

The chain combines TRBV6-2 or TRBV6-3 with TRBJ2-3; D remains ambiguous. The CDR3 spans 14 residues. Trimming shortened V by 1 base and J by 2 bases, and 7 bases separated the two germline ends. In germline, CDR1 is MNHEY, CDR2 SVGEGT. This chain's CDR3 is CASSYWAPTDTQYF. The CDR3 DNA reads as TGTGCCAGCAGTTACTGGGCTCCCACAGATACGCAGTATTTT.

V gene TRBV2 combines with J gene TRBJ2-7, with D possibly TRBD1 on 7 matching bases. The CDR3 is 14 amino acids. V was pared by 3 bases and J by 3 bases, with 12 bases between. Per the germline V gene, CDR1 is SNHLY and CDR2 is FYNNEI. This CDR3 reads CASSEQGGGYEQYF. Written as DNA, the CDR3 is TGTGCCAGCAGTGAGCAGGGGGGCGGCTACGAGCAGTACTTC.

The CDR3 is CASSLQGSGVVNTIYF. The CDR3 DNA is TGTGCCAGCAGCCTACAGGGGAGCGGGGTTGTAAACACCATATATTTT. V usage is TRBV7-2 and J usage is TRBJ1-3; TRBD1 aligns across 7 bases. Germline V gene lookup returns CDR1 SGHTA and CDR2 FQGNSA. CDR3 length equals 16 residues. Trimming at V came to 5 bases and at J to 6 bases, leaving 13 bases not matched to a gene.

The rearrangement uses TRBV5-4 and TRBJ2-3; D unclear. The CDR3 extends over 14 amino acids. Germline V gene lookup returns CDR1 SGHNT and CDR2 YYREEE (reference sequence). V was pared by 4 bases and J by 1 base, with 10 bases between. The CDR3 reads CASSLSAGTDTQYF. The CDR3 DNA sequence: TGTGCCAGCAGCCTTTCAGCCGGCACAGATACGCAGTATTTT.

V gene TRBV5-1 combines with J gene TRBJ1-6; D is unclear. This CDR3 contains 18 residues. Germline CDR1 and CDR2: SGHRS and YFSETQ. The ends were cut back, 0 bases at V and 0 bases at J, with 13 bases in the middle. This CDR3 is CASSLEPHPSSYNSPLHF. CDR3 in DNA: TGCGCCAGCAGCTTGGAGCCCCACCCAAGCTCCTATAATTCACCCCTCCACTTT.